Listed here are 10 T cell receptor beta chains from one sample, sequenced in a study of cytotoxic CD8 clonotypes in ibrutinib-treated CLL. Measured with immunoSEQ multiplex PCR; TCRdb has only the in-frame clones, and not every one. The table includes about 140,000 clones, around 81% detected once. The sample here was PBMCs, taken after 36 months of ibrutinib treatment. These receptors came from a human donor with chronic lymphocytic leukemia.

The chain combines TRBV15 with TRBJ2-3; no clear D gene. Germline loops: CDR1 LNHNV, CDR2 YYDKDF (reference sequence). Trimming stripped 4 bases from V and 0 bases from J, with 8 bases between. The CDR3 length is 14 residues. As DNA, the CDR3 is TGTGCCACCAGCAAGGGTTTTAGCACAGATACGCAGTATTTT. It yields the protein CATSKGFSTDTQYF.

The genes are TRBV5-4 and TRBJ1-1, with 11 bases matching TRBD1. The V and J ends lost 0 bases and 4 bases, in that order; junction bases with no gene match: 2. The CDR3 totals 15 residues. Germline V gene sequence: CDR1 SGHNT, CDR2 YYREEE (reference sequence). The CDR3 DNA reads TGTGCCAGCAGCTTGGTAGGACAGGGGGCCACTGAAGCTTTCTTT. Its translation: CASSLVGQGATEAFF. The whole variable domain, filled in from reference TRBV5-4 and TRBJ1-1, reads ETGVTQSPTHLIKTRGQQVTLRCSSQSGHNTVSWYQQALGQGPQFIFQYYREEENGRGNFPPRFSGLQFPNYSSELNVNALELDDSALYLCASSLVGQGATEAFFGQGTRLTVV.

J is TRBJ2-3 and V is TRBV29-1; no clear D. This CDR3 has 13 amino acids. The ends were cut back, 4 bases at V and 7 bases at J, with 15 bases in the middle. CDR1 SQVTM and CDR2 ANQGSEA come from the germline V gene. The CDR3 DNA is TGCAGCGTTGTCGGGCCAATGAGGAATACGCAGTATTTT. Its protein product is CSVVGPMRNTQYF.

The chain uses TRBV19 and TRBJ2-3; 7 nucleotides line up with TRBD2. After removal of 5 bases from V and 4 bases from J, the junction contained 6 bases not matched to a gene. The CDR3 is 14 residues long. Germline V CDR1 and CDR2: LNHDA, SQIVND (reference sequence). DNA for the CDR3: TGTGCCAGTAGTTGGTTAGCGGGTTCAGATACGCAGTATTTT. Protein: CASSWLAGSDTQYF.

This clone was counted between two and nine times. CDR3 coding DNA: TGTGCCAGCAGCCTCCCCGGGGGAGCCTCCTACGAGCAGTACTTC. Translated, it gives CASSLPGGASYEQYF. The rearrangement joins TRBV7-2 to TRBJ2-7; TRBD2 might be the D (6 bases). V was trimmed by 5 bases and J by 0 bases, leaving 14 bases between them. In germline, CDR1 is SGHTA, CDR2 FQGNSA. The length of the CDR3 is 15 residues.

The chain carries TRBV4-1 and TRBJ2-3; 14 bases are a match to TRBD2. The ends lost 4 bases at V and 3 bases at J; junction bases unmatched: 6. The CDR3 runs to 17 residues. The V gene's germline CDR1 is MGHRA and CDR2 YSYEKL. In DNA form, the CDR3 reads TGCGCCAGCAGCCGGCGGACTAGCGGGGGGAGGACAGATACGCAGTATTTT. Translating gives CASSRRTSGGRTDTQYF.

The CDR3 is CASSSKRGNYNEQFF. Here the CDR3 DNA reads TGCGCCAGCAGCTCTAAGCGGGGGAATTACAATGAGCAGTTCTTC. The chain combines TRBV5-1 with TRBJ2-1, with 8 bases identical to TRBD2. In germline, CDR1 is SGHRS, CDR2 YFSETQ. With 3 bases clipped from V and 4 bases from J, the junction kept 6 bases outside the gene matches. The CDR3 sequence is 15 residues long.

The chain uses TRBV15 and TRBJ1-4; the D is unclear. Between the trimmed V and J ends, which lost 0 bases and 7 bases, there was a span of 9 bases. The CDR3 extends over 14 amino acids. Germline CDR1 is LNHNV and CDR2 is YYDKDF (reference sequence). DNA of the CDR3: TGTGCCACCAGCAGAGATCCGACGCCTGAAAAACTGTTTTTT. This sequence encodes CATSRDPTPEKLFF.

V gene TRBV2 combines with J gene TRBJ1-2, with unresolved D. Germline-derived CDR1 and CDR2 are SNHLY and FYNNEI. CDR3 size: 11 residues. V gave up 1 base and J gave up 7 bases, with 4 bases separating them. CDR3 DNA sequence: TGTGCCAGCAGTGAAGTGGGTGGCTACACCTTC. This codes for CASSEVGGYTF.

V is TRBV6-1 and J is TRBJ1-2; D not certain. Germline V gene data show CDR1 as MNHNS and CDR2 as SASEGT. This CDR3 comprises 12 residues. V lost 10 bases and J 7 bases, leaving 16 bases between the germline ends. The CDR3 DNA is TGTGCCACACCGAGCCGGGTTAGTGGCTACACCTTC. It encodes CATPSRVSGYTF.